This T cell receptor beta chain was sequenced for a study of read filtering for tumor transcriptome and immune sequencing. Molecular barcoded adaptors covering alpha/delta and beta/gamma chains were used on roughly 400 ng RNA. TCRdb re-derived calls from the reads in MiXCR, one entry per CDR3 protein. The sample consists of 75,000 to 90,000 distinct CDR3 sequences, 9% to 15% of them appearing once. Bone marrow was sampled from every patient at the time of active disease. This clonotype was counted many times. Looked up from germline, CDR1 is SNHLY and CDR2 is FYNNEI. V shed 5 bases and J shed 4 bases, with 9 bases lying between them. The CDR3 totals 12 residues.

The source is a donor at least 40 years old with multiple myeloma. The genes are TRBV2 and TRBJ2-7; weak D call: TRBD2 (5 bases). The sequenced material came from a population of CD138-negative cells sorted from bone marrow. For the CDR3, the DNA is TGTGCCAGCAGTCCAACTAGTTACGAGCAGTACTTC. Protein: CASSPTSYEQYF.